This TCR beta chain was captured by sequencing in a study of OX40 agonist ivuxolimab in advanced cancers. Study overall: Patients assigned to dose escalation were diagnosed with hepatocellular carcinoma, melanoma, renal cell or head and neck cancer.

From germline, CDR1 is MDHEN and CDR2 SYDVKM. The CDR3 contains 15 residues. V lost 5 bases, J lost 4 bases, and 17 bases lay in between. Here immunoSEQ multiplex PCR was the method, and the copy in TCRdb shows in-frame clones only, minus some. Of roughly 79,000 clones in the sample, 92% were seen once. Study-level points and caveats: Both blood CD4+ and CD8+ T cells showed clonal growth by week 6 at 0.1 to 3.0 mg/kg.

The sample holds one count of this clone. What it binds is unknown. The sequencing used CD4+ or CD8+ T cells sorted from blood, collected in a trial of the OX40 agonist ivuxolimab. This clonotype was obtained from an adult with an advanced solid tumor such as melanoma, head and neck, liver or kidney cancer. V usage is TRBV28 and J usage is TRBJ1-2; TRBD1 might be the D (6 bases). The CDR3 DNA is TGTGCCAGCAGTCTGGACAGTCCGACGGGCTATGGCTACACCTTC. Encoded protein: CASSLDSPTGYGYTF.